A selection of T cell receptor beta chains follows, all from one sample in a study of blood T cell repertoires in COVID-19. The repertoire was sequenced with immunoSEQ multiplex PCR; TCRdb's copy has only in-frame clones and lacks some. The sample lists around 110,000 clones; about nine tenths were seen once. Sequencing was done on a sample of peripheral blood. The receptor set was obtained from a human donor with active COVID-19. The donor label of this sample is uncertain. The CDR3 runs from the conserved cysteine through the conserved F or W. The D gene is left open where the match is weak. The listing skips clone size in some rows; elsewhere it reads once, few, many or a size class.

V,D,size,J,DNA,CDR3
TRBV19,TRBD2,-,TRBJ2-2,TGTGCCAGTAGTCGGGACTACCCTCCACGGACCGGGGAGCTGTTTTTT,CASSRDYPPRTGELFF
TRBV28,TRBD1,-,TRBJ2-7,TGTGCCAGCAGTTTACCCGGGACAGGGGTTGGAGAGCAGTACTTC,CASSLPGTGVGEQYF
TRBV12-3/TRBV12-4,-,-,TRBJ1-4,TGTGCCAGCGGTAGGGGCGGAGAAAAACTGTTTTTT,CASGRGGEKLFF
TRBV5-3,-,-,TRBJ1-5,TGTGCCAGAAGCTTGCAGGGTGGGAGCAATCAGCCCCAGCATTTT,CARSLQGGSNQPQHF
TRBV5-1,-,-,TRBJ1-4,TGCGCCAGCAGCCCGAGGGCTTCTAATGAAAAACTGTTTTTT,CASSPRASNEKLFF
TRBV6-6,TRBD1,once,TRBJ1-2,TGTGCCAGCAGTCGGACAGGGGGTCGGGGCTACACCTTC,CASSRTGGRGYTF
TRBV5-1,TRBD1,-,TRBJ2-7,TGCGCCAGCAGCCAAGGGACAGGGTTCGGCTCCTACGAGCAGTACTTC,CASSQGTGFGSYEQYF
TRBV5-6,TRBD1,-,TRBJ2-7,TGTGCCAGCAGCTTAAGCTCGGGACAGGGGTTCGACGAGCAGTACTTC,CASSLSSGQGFDEQYF
TRBV7-8,-,-,TRBJ1-5,TGTGCCAGCAGCTTAGGGAGGGATCGGCCCCAGCATTTT,CASSLGRDRPQHF
TRBV4-1,-,-,TRBJ1-2,TGCGCCAGCAGCCAAGAGGCAGGGGCCAACTATGGCTACACCTTC,CASSQEAGANYGYTF
TRBV5-1,TRBD2,-,TRBJ2-5,TGCGCCAGCAGCCAGAAAATAGCGGGGGGCCAAGAGACCCAGTACTTC,CASSQKIAGGQETQYF
TRBV6-5,TRBD1,-,TRBJ1-6,TGTGCCAGCAGGGGGCCAGGGACAGGGTTATCACCCCTCCACTTT,CASRGPGTGLSPLHF
TRBV18,TRBD2,-,TRBJ2-7,TGTGCCAGCTCATCGACTAGCGGGAGTAGAGGCGAGCAGTACTTC,CASSSTSGSRGEQYF
TRBV7-2,TRBD2,once,TRBJ2-5,TGTGCCAGCAGCTTAGGAGGACTAGCGGTCCAAGAGACCCAGTACTTC,CASSLGGLAVQETQYF
TRBV5-1,TRBD1,-,TRBJ2-1,TGCGCCAGCAGCTCAGACAGGGTTGCATACAATGAGCAGTTCTTC,CASSSDRVAYNEQFF
TRBV19,TRBD1,few,TRBJ1-1,TGTGCCAGTAGTATACGGAGGGGGCGCGACGTAGGGAACACTGAAGCTTTCTTT,CASSIRRGRDVGNTEAFF
TRBV2,-,once,TRBJ1-6,TGTGCCAGCAGGATACAACAGGGTTCACCCCTCCACTTT,CASRIQQGSPLHF
TRBV19,-,few,TRBJ2-5,TGTGCCAGTAGTATCTCGGCCATAGGACGGGAAGGGACCCAGTACTTC,CASSISAIGREGTQYF
TRBV6-2/TRBV6-3,-,-,TRBJ1-5,TGTGCCAGCAGCACTACAGGGTACAGCAATCAGCCCCAGCATTTT,CASSTTGYSNQPQHF
TRBV7-9,TRBD2,-,TRBJ2-5,TGTGCCAGCAGCCTCCTAGCGGGGGCTAGGGAGACCCAGTACTTC,CASSLLAGARETQYF
TRBV4-2,TRBD2,-,TRBJ2-7,TGTGCCAGCAGCCAAGCTAGCGGGGGTTACGAGCAGTACTTC,CASSQASGGYEQYF
TRBV7-8,TRBD1,-,TRBJ2-1,TGTGCCAGCAGCTATAGGGGACAGGGAGCCTACAATGAGCAGTTCTTC,CASSYRGQGAYNEQFF
TRBV5-1,TRBD1,-,TRBJ2-7,TGCGCCAGCAGCCCCCCTCGGGACAGCGGAAAGGACGAGCAGTACTTC,CASSPPRDSGKDEQYF
TRBV29-1,-,few,TRBJ1-2,TGCAGCGTCCCGACAACCAACTATGGCTACACCTTC,CSVPTTNYGYTF
TRBV30,TRBD2,-,TRBJ2-3,TGTGCCTGGAGTGCTGGTAGCGGGGGGGCCAAAGATACGCAGTATTTT,CAWSAGSGGAKDTQYF
TRBV6-1,TRBD1,-,TRBJ2-3,TGTGCCAGCAGTGACCGGGACAGGGCCACAGATACGCAGTATTTT,CASSDRDRATDTQYF
TRBV19,-,-,TRBJ2-7,TGTGCCAGTAGTATGCGGGCCAACTCCTACGAGCAGTACTTC,CASSMRANSYEQYF
TRBV27,-,-,TRBJ2-1,TGTGCCAGCAGTGGCAGCGTCAATGAGCAGTTCTTC,CASSGSVNEQFF
TRBV11-2,TRBD1,-,TRBJ1-6,TGTGCCAGCAGCTTGGGACAGGGTCTGGGTTCACCCCTCCACTTT,CASSLGQGLGSPLHF